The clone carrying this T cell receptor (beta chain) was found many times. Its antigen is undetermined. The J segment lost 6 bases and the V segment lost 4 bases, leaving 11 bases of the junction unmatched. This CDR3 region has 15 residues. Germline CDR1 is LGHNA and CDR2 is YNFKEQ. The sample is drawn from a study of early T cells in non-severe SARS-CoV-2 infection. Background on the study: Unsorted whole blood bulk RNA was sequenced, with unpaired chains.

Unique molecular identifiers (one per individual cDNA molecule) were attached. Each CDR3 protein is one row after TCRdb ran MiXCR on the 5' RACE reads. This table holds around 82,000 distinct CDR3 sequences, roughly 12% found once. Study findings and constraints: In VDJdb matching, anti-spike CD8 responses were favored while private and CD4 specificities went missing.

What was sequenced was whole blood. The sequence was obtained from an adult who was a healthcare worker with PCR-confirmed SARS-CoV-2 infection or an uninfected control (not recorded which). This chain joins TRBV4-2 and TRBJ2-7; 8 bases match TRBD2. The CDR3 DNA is TGTGCCAGCAGCCCCCTAGCGGGCAGGGATTCCGAGCAGTACTTC. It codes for CASSPLAGRDSEQYF.